This is a list of T cell receptor beta chains from one sample in a study of cytotoxic CD8 clonotypes in ibrutinib-treated CLL. Sequencing was performed with immunoSEQ multiplex PCR; in TCRdb, only in-frame clones are kept and a portion is missing. This sample has fewer than 400,000 clones, with approximately 67% found just once. Source: PBMCs, taken after 36 months of ibrutinib treatment. The receptor set was obtained from a human donor with chronic lymphocytic leukemia. The CDR3 runs from the conserved cysteine through the conserved F or W. D genes are given only for firm matches. Rows give clone size only sometimes, using once, few, many, or a class for an expanded clone.

abundance,v_gene,j_gene,d_gene,CDR3aa,CDR3nt
NA,TRBV2,TRBJ2-7,NA,CASSERTLWSEQYF,TGTGCCAGCAGTGAACGGACCCTATGGAGCGAGCAGTACTTC
NA,TRBV11-2,TRBJ2-7,NA,CASSLVGEQYF,TGTGCCAGCAGCTTAGTTGGCGAGCAGTACTTC
NA,TRBV28,TRBJ2-7,TRBD1,CASQGAREQYF,TGTGCCAGCCAGGGGGCGAGGGAGCAGTACTTC
NA,TRBV2,TRBJ2-7,TRBD1,CASSWRQGSYEQYF,TGTGCCAGCAGTTGGCGACAGGGGTCCTACGAGCAGTACTTC
NA,TRBV5-5,TRBJ2-5,TRBD1,CASSLGAGQGTETQYF,TGTGCCAGCAGCTTGGGGGCGGGACAGGGTACTGAGACCCAGTACTTC
NA,TRBV2,TRBJ1-3,NA,CASRGRGLHSGNTIYF,TGTGCCAGCAGGGGCCGCGGGCTACACTCTGGAAACACCATATATTTT
NA,TRBV13,TRBJ2-5,TRBD1,CASSTPDREKGRRTQYF,TGTGCCAGCAGCACCCCTGACAGGGAGAAGGGAAGAAGGACCCAGTACTTC
NA,TRBV23-1,TRBJ2-3,NA,CASSQYRGPREVTDTQYF,TGCGCCAGCAGTCAGTATAGGGGCCCCCGAGAGGTGACAGATACGCAGTATTTT
NA,TRBV19,TRBJ2-1,TRBD2,CASRGPSGGLGNEQFF,TGTGCCAGTAGAGGGCCCAGCGGGGGGCTTGGCAATGAGCAGTTCTTC
NA,TRBV2,TRBJ2-7,NA,CASRGPSGDEQYF,TGTGCCAGCAGGGGGCCGTCGGGGGATGAGCAGTACTTC
once,TRBV27,TRBJ2-2,TRBD2,CASSSFSLAGGTGELFF,TGTGCCAGCAGTTCTTTTAGCCTAGCGGGAGGGACCGGGGAGCTGTTTTTT
NA,TRBV2,TRBJ2-7,TRBD2,CASNDGPAGAGGSYEQYF,TGTGCCAGCAACGACGGGCCAGCGGGAGCGGGTGGCTCCTACGAGCAGTACTTC
NA,TRBV9,TRBJ2-1,NA,CASSGGAPIGPNEQFF,TGTGCCAGCAGCGGAGGGGCTCCGATTGGTCCTAATGAGCAGTTCTTC
NA,TRBV19,TRBJ2-1,TRBD1,CASSVQGAYNEQFF,TGTGCCAGTAGTGTACAGGGGGCCTACAATGAGCAGTTCTTC
NA,TRBV5-1,TRBJ1-2,NA,CASTDLGRDAYGYTF,TGCGCCAGCACCGACCTGGGACGTGACGCCTATGGCTACACCTTC
few,TRBV11-2,TRBJ2-5,NA,CASSLGDFATQYF,TGTGCCAGCAGCCTGGGGGATTTCGCGACCCAGTACTTC
NA,TRBV4-1,TRBJ2-1,TRBD2,CASSQERGTSGGYEQFF,TGCGCCAGCAGCCAAGAACGCGGGACTAGCGGGGGGTATGAGCAGTTCTTC
NA,TRBV13,TRBJ2-4,NA,CASSLGHSRQSDIQYF,TGTGCCAGCAGCTTAGGTCATTCCCGCCAATCGGACATTCAGTACTTC
NA,TRBV29-1,TRBJ2-2,TRBD2,CSAGLAGFGFTGELFF,TGCAGCGCGGGACTAGCGGGATTTGGTTTCACCGGGGAGCTGTTTTTT
NA,TRBV28,TRBJ1-1,NA,CASSPLTNTEAFF,TGTGCCAGCAGTCCCTTGACGAACACTGAAGCTTTCTTT
NA,TRBV7-9,TRBJ2-7,TRBD2,CASSLISGSYEQYF,TGTGCCAGCAGCTTAATAAGCGGGAGTTACGAGCAGTACTTC
NA,TRBV9,TRBJ2-3,NA,CASSVVGRTSTDTQYF,TGTGCCAGCAGCGTAGTGGGACGGACTAGCACAGATACGCAGTATTTT
NA,TRBV27,TRBJ2-6,NA,CASSFYASSGANVLTF,TGTGCCAGCAGTTTTTACGCCAGCTCTGGGGCCAACGTCCTGACTTTC
NA,TRBV4-1,TRBJ2-7,TRBD2,CASSQVRLAGTYEQYF,TGCGCCAGCAGCCAAGTTCGACTAGCGGGGACCTACGAGCAGTACTTC
NA,TRBV29-1,TRBJ2-1,NA,CSELGNAYNEQFF,TGCAGCGAGTTGGGGAACGCCTACAATGAGCAGTTCTTC
once,TRBV11-2,TRBJ2-2,NA,CASSSGLYTGELFF,TGTGCCAGCAGCTCGGGACTGTACACCGGGGAGCTGTTTTTT